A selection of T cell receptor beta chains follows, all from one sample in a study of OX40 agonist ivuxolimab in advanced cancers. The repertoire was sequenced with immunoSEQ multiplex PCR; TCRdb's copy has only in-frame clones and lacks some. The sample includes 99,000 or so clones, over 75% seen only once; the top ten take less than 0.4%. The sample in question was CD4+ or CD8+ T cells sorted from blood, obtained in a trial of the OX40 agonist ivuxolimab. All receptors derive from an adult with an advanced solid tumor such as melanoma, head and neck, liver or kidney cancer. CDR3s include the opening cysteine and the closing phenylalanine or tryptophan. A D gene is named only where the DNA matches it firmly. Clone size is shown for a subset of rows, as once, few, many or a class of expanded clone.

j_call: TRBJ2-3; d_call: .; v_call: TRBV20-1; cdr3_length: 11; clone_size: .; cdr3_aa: CSALRGDTQYF; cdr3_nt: TGCAGTGCTCTCCGAGGGGATACGCAGTATTTT
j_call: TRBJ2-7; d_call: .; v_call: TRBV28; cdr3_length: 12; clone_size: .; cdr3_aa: CATSGNSYEQYF; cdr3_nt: TGTGCCACCTCAGGAAACTCCTACGAGCAGTACTTC
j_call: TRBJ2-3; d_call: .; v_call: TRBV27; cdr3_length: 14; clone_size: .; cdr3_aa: CASSKRLNTDTQYF; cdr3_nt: TGTGCCAGCAGTAAACGACTGAACACAGATACGCAGTATTTT
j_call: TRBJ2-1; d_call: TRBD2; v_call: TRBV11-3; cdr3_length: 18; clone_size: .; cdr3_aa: CASSRGTSGDSSYNEQFF; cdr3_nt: TGTGCCAGCAGCCGGGGGACTAGCGGGGATAGCTCCTACAATGAGCAGTTCTTC
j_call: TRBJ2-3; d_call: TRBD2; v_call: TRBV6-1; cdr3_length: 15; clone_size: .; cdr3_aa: CASSTSGRYTDTQYF; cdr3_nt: TGTGCCAGTTCGACTAGCGGGAGATATACGGATACGCAGTATTTT
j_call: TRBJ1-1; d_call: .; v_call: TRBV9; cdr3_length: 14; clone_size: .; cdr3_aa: CASSVQSTGTEAFF; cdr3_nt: TGTGCCAGCAGCGTACAATCAACGGGGACTGAAGCTTTCTTT
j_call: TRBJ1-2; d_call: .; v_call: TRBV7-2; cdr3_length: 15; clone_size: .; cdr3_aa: CASSLSWGRRHGYTF; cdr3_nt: TGTGCCAGCAGCTTAAGTTGGGGGCGCAGACATGGCTACACCTTC
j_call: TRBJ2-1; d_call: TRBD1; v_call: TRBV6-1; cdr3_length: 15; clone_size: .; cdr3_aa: CASSTGQGTYNEQFF; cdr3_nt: TGTGCCAGCAGTACGGGACAGGGCACCTACAATGAGCAGTTCTTC
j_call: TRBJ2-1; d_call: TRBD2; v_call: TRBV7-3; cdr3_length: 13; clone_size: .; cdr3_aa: CASSLTSGGEQFF; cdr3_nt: TGTGCCAGCAGCTTAACTAGCGGGGGTGAGCAGTTCTTC
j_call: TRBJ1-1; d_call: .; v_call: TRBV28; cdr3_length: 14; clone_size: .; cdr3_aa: CASSLSGRNTEAFF; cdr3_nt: TGTGCCAGCAGTTTATCAGGGAGGAACACTGAAGCTTTCTTT
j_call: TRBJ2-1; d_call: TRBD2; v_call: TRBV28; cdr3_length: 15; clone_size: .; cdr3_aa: CASSLLAGQYNEQFF; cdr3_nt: TGTGCCAGCAGCTTACTAGCGGGTCAATACAATGAGCAGTTCTTC
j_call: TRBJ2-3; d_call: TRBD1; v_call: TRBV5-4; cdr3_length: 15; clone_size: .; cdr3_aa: CASSLPGTGTDTQYF; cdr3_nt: TGTGCCAGCAGCTTACCCGGGACAGGAACCGATACGCAGTATTTT
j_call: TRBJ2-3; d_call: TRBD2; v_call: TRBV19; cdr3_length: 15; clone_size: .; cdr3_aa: CASSIRSGGIGTQYF; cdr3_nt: TGTGCCAGTAGTATCCGGAGCGGGGGAATTGGTACGCAGTATTTT
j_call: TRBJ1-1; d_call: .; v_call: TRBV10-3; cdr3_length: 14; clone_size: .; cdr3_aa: CAISERGENTEAFF; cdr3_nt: TGTGCCATCAGTGAGCGGGGGGAGAACACTGAAGCTTTCTTT
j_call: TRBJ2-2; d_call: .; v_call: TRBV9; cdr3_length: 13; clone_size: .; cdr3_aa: CASSVGGTRELFF; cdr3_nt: TGTGCCAGCAGCGTAGGAGGGACCCGGGAGCTGTTTTTT
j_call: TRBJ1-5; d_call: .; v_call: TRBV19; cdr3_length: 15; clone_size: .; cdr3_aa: CASTPTGSGNQPQHF; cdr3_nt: TGTGCCAGTACCCCTACGGGGTCTGGAAATCAGCCCCAGCATTTT
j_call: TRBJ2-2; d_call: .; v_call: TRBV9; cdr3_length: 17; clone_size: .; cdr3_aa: CASSPSRVSSHTGELFF; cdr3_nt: TGTGCCAGCAGCCCCTCCCGGGTGTCGTCGCACACCGGGGAGCTGTTTTTT
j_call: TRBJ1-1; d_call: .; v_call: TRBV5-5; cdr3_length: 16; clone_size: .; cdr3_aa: CASSSPGGLGDTEAFF; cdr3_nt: TGTGCCAGCAGCTCCCCGGGGGGGCTTGGCGACACTGAAGCTTTCTTT
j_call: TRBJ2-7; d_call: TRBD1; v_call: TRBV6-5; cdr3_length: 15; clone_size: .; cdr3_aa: CASSFEQGSTYEQYF; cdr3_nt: TGTGCCAGCAGTTTTGAACAGGGGAGCACCTACGAGCAGTACTTC
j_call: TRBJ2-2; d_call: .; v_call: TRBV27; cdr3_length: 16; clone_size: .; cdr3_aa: CASSLIPNANTGELFF; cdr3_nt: TGTGCCAGCAGTTTAATACCCAACGCGAACACCGGGGAGCTGTTTTTT
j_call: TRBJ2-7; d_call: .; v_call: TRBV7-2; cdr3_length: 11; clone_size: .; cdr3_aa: CASSALYEQYF; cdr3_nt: TGTGCCAGCAGCGCGCTCTACGAGCAGTACTTC
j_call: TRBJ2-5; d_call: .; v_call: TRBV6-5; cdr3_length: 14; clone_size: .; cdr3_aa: CASSSRANRETQYF; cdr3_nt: TGTGCCAGCAGTTCGCGAGCAAACCGGGAGACCCAGTACTTC
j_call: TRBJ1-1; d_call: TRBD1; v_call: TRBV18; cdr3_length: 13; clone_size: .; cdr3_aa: CASSPDRDTEAFF; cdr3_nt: TGTGCCAGCTCACCGGACAGGGACACTGAAGCTTTCTTT
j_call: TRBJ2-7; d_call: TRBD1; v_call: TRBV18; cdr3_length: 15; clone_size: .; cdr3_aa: CASSREGQVTYEQYF; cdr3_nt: TGTGCCAGCTCACGAGAGGGACAGGTGACCTACGAGCAGTACTTC
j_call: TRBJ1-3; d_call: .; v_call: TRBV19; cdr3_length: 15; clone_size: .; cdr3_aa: CASRVGDRSGNTIYF; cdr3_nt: TGTGCCAGTAGAGTTGGGGACCGCTCTGGAAACACCATATATTTT
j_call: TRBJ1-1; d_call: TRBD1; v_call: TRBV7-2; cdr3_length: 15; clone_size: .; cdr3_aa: CASSLAPHRGAEAFF; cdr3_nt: TGTGCCAGCAGCTTAGCGCCCCACAGGGGTGCTGAAGCTTTCTTT
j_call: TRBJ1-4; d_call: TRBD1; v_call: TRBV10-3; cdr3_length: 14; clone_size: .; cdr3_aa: CAISDRGSNEKLFF; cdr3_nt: TGTGCCATCAGCGACAGGGGTTCTAATGAAAAACTGTTTTTT
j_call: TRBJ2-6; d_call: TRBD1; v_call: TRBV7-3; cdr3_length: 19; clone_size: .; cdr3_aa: CASSHPPGQGAAGANVLTF; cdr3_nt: TGTGCCAGCAGCCACCCCCCGGGACAGGGGGCGGCTGGGGCCAACGTCCTGACTTTC
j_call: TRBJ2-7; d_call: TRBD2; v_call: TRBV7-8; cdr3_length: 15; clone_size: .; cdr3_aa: CASSHEGTSAYEQYF; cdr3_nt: TGTGCCAGCAGCCATGAGGGGACTAGCGCTTACGAGCAGTACTTC
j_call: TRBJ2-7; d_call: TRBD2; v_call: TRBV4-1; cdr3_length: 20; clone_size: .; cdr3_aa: CASSRQAGLAGTPGAYEQYF; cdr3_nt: TGCGCCAGCAGCCGGCAGGCGGGACTAGCGGGCACCCCGGGGGCCTACGAGCAGTACTTC
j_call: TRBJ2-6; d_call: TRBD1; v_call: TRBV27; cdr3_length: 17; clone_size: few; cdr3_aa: CASSFRQGLSGANVLTF; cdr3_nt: TGTGCCAGCAGTTTTAGACAGGGTTTATCTGGGGCCAACGTCCTGACTTTC
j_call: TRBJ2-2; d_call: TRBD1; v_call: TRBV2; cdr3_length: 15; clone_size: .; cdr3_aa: CASSGTGGSTGELFF; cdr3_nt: TGTGCCAGCAGTGGGACAGGCGGCTCCACCGGGGAGCTGTTTTTT
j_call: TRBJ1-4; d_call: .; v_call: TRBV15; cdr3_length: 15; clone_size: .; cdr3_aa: CATSRGGAGAEKLFF; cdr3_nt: TGTGCCACCAGCAGAGGGGGGGCAGGGGCTGAAAAACTGTTTTTT
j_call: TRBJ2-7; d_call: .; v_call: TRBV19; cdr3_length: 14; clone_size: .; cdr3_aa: CASSAGGGSYEQYF; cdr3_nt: TGTGCCAGTAGTGCCGGAGGGGGCTCCTACGAGCAGTACTTC
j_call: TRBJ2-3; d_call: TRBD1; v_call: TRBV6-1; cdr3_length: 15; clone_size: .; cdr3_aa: CASSARDRALSTQYF; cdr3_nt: TGTGCCAGCAGTGCCCGGGACAGGGCCCTTAGTACGCAGTATTTT
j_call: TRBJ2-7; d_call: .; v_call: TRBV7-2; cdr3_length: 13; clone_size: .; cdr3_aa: CASSQAEYYEQYF; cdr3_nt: TGTGCCAGCAGCCAAGCGGAGTACTACGAGCAGTACTTC
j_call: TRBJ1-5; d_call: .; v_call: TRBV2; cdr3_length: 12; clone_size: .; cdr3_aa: CASSYSNQPQHF; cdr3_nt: TGTGCCAGCAGTTATAGCAATCAGCCCCAGCATTTT
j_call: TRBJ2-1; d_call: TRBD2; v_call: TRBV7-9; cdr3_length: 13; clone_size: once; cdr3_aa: CASSPLASSEQFF; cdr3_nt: TGTGCCAGCAGCCCACTAGCGTCAAGTGAGCAGTTCTTC
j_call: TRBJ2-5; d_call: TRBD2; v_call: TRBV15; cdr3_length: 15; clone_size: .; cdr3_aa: CATSRKGLAGETQYF; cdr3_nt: TGTGCCACCAGCAGAAAGGGACTAGCCGGAGAGACCCAGTACTTC
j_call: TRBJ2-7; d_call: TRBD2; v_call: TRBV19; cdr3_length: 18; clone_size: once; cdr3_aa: CASSPGQRAGGPDNEQYF; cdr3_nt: TGTGCCAGTAGTCCGGGACAGAGAGCGGGAGGGCCCGACAACGAGCAGTACTTC
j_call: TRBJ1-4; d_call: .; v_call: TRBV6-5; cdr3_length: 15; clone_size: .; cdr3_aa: CASSLGGAGNEKLFF; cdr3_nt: TGTGCCAGCAGTCTAGGGGGGGCTGGGAATGAAAAACTGTTTTTT
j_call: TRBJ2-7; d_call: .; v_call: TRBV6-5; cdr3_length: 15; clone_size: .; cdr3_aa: CASSYTLSRDGGQYF; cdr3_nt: TGTGCCAGCAGTTACACACTATCCCGGGACGGTGGGCAGTACTTC
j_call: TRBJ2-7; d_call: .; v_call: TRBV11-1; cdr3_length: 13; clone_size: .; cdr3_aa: CASSSLRGYEQYF; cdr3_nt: TGTGCCAGCAGCTCGCTGAGGGGATACGAGCAGTACTTC
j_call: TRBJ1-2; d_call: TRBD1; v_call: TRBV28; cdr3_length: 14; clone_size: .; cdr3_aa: CASSGTGGIYGYTF; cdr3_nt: TGTGCCAGCAGCGGGACAGGGGGTATCTATGGCTACACCTTC
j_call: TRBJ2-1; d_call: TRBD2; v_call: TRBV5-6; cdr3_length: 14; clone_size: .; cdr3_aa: CASRAGTSGRGQFF; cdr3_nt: TGTGCCAGCAGGGCCGGGACTAGCGGGCGGGGGCAGTTCTTC
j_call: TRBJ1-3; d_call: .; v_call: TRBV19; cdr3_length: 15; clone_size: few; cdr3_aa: CASTIEQGTGNTIYF; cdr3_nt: TGTGCCAGTACGATAGAGCAGGGGACCGGAAACACCATATATTTT
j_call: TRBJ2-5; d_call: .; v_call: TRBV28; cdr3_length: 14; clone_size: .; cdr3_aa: CASSLSSTQETQYF; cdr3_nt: TGTGCCAGCAGTTTATCTAGCACCCAAGAGACCCAGTACTTC
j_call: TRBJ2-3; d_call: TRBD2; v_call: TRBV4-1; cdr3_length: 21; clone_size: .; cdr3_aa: CASSQGSFPGLAGGLTDTQYF; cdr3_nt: TGCGCCAGCAGCCAAGGCTCCTTTCCGGGACTAGCGGGAGGGCTTACAGATACGCAGTATTTT
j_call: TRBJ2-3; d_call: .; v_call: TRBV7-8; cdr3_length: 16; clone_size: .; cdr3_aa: CASSLVGRGRADTQYF; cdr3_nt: TGTGCCAGCAGCTTAGTAGGTAGGGGCCGGGCAGATACGCAGTATTTT
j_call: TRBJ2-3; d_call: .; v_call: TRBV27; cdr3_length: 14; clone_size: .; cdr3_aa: CASSPYRVTDTQYF; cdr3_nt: TGTGCCAGCAGTCCATACAGGGTCACAGATACGCAGTATTTT
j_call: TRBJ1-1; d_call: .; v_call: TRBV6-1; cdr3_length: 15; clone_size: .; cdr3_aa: CASSPPTGIGTEAFF; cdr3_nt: TGTGCCAGCAGTCCCCCGACGGGCATAGGGACTGAAGCTTTCTTT
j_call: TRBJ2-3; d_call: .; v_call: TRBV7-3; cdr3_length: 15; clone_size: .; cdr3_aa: CASSLTTITGSTQYF; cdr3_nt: TGTGCCAGCAGCTTAACCACCATAACTGGGAGTACGCAGTATTTT
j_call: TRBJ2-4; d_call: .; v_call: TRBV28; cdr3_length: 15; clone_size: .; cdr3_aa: CAYIRPDSPKNIQYF; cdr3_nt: TGTGCCTATATCCGCCCTGACAGCCCCAAAAACATTCAGTACTTC